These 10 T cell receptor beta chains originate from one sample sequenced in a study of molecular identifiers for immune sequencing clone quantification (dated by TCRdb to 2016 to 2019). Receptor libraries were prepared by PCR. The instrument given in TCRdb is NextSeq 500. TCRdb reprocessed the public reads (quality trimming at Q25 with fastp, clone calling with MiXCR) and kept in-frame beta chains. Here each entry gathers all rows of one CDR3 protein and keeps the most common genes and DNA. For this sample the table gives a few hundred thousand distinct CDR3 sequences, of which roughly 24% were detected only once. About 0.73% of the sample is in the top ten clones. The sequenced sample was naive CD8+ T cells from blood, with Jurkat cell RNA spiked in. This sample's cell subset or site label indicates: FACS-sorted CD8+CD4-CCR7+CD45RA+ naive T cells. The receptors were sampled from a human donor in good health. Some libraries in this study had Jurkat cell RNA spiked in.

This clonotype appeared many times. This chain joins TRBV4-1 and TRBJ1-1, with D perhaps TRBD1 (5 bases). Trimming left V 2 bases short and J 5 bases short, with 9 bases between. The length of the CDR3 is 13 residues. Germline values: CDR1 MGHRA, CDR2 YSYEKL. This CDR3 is CASSQPRGTEAFF. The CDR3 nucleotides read TGCGCCAGCAGCCAACCCCGGGGGACTGAAGCTTTCTTT.

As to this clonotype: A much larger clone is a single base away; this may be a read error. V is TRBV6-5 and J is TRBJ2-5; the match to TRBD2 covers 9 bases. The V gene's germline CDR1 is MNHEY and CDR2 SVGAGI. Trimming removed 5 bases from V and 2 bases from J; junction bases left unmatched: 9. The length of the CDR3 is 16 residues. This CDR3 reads CASSGDISGSQETQYF. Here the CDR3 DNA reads TGTGCCAGCAGTGGGGATATTAGCGGGAGTCAAGAGACCCAGTACTTC.

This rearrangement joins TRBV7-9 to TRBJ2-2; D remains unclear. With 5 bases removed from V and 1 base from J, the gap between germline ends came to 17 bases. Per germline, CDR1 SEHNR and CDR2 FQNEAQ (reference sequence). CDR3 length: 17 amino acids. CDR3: CASSLPPTHGNTGELFF. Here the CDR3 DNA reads TGTGCCAGCAGCCTCCCCCCAACGCATGGGAACACCGGGGAGCTGTTTTTT.

Here the CDR3 DNA reads TGTGCCAGCAGCTCCCTGGCGGGATGGGCCTACGAGCAGTACTTC. Residues: CASSSLAGWAYEQYF. This chain connects TRBV11-2 to TRBJ2-7; tentatively, D is TRBD2 (6 bases). V was pared by 4 bases and J by 2 bases, with 15 bases between. The CDR3 is 15 residues long. CDR1 and CDR2 from the germline V gene are SGHAT and FQNNGV.

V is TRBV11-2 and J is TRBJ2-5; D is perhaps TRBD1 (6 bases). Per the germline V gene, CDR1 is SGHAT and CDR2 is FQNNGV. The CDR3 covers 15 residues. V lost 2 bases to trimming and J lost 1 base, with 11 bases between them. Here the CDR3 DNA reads TGTGCCAGCAGCTTAAGCCGGGACACCCAAGAGACCCAGTACTTC. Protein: CASSLSRDTQETQYF.

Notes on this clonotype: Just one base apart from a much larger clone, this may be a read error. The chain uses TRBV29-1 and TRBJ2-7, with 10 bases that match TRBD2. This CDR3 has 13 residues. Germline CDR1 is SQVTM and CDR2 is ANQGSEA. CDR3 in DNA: TGCAGCGTTGGGACTAGCGGTTCCTACGGGCAGTACTTC. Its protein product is CSVGTSGSYGQYF.

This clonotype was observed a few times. This CDR3 is CASSPPGLAKNIQYF. The CDR3 DNA reads TGTGCCAGCTCACCACCGGGGTTGGCCAAAAACATTCAGTACTTC. The rearrangement links TRBV18 to TRBJ2-4; D gene unclear. Trimming cost V 0 bases and J 1 base, with 7 bases left between them. Germline values: CDR1 KGHSH, CDR2 LQKENI. This CDR3 has 15 amino acids.

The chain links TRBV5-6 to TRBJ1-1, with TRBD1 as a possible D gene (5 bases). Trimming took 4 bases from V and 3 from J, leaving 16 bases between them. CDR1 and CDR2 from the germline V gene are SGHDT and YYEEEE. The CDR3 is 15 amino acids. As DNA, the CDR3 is TGTGCCAGCAGCGGGCGAGTTCGGGGGTACACTGAAGCTTTCTTT. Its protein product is CASSGRVRGYTEAFF.

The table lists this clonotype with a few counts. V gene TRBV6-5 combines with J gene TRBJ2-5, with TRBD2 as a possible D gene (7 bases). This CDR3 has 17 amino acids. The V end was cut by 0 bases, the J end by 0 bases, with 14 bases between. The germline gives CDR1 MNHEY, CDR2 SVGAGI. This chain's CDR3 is CASSYSRGGPYQETQYF. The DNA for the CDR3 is TGTGCCAGCAGTTACTCGAGGGGGGGCCCGTACCAAGAGACCCAGTACTTC.

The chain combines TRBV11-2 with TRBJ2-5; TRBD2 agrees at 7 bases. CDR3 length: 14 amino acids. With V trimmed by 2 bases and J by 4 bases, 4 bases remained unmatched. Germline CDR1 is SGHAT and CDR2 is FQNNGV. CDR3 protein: CASSLYRGVETQYF. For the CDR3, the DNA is TGTGCCAGCAGCTTATACCGGGGGGTAGAGACCCAGTACTTC.